The next 18 T cell receptor beta chains were all read from a single sample in a study of technical replicates of blood from a few donors. Data came from immunoSEQ multiplex PCR; TCRdb stores just in-frame clones and leaves some out. The sample lists about 76,000 clones, under 95% occurring once. The sequenced sample was T cells isolated from PBMCs. The source of these receptors is a human donor in good health.

This clone was seen a handful of times. This chain links TRBV6-1 with TRBJ1-3; TRBD1 aligns across 10 bases. Germline CDR1 reads MNHNS; CDR2 reads SASEGT. J lost 3 bases, V lost 4 bases, and 0 bases had no gene match. There are 14 residues in the CDR3. Here the CDR3 reads CASSGTGGGNTIYF. The CDR3 DNA follows: TGTGCCAGCAGTGGGACAGGGGGTGGAAACACCATATATTTT.

V and J are TRBV7-2 and TRBJ1-1; TRBD1 agrees at 9 bases. Germline V gene lookup returns CDR1 SGHTA and CDR2 FQGNSA. The length of the CDR3 is 13 residues. The junction had 3 bases not matched to a gene; V was cut back by 1 base and J by 9 bases. The CDR3 protein is CASSLEDRGKAFF. CDR3 in DNA: TGTGCCAGCAGCTTAGAGGACAGGGGAAAAGCTTTCTTT.

This chain joins TRBV9 and TRBJ2-7; a possible D gene is TRBD2 (6 bases). CDR1 SGDLS and CDR2 YYNGEE come from the germline V gene. V was trimmed by 3 bases and J by 2 bases, leaving 9 bases between them. The CDR3 runs to 13 residues. The CDR3 is CASSGAGAYEQYF. For the CDR3, the DNA is TGTGCCAGCAGCGGAGCGGGTGCCTACGAGCAGTACTTC.

The rearrangement uses TRBV5-6 and TRBJ2-7; no definite D call. The CDR3 consists of 13 residues. Germline CDR1 is SGHDT and CDR2 is YYEEEE. V lost 0 bases and J lost 0, with 4 bases in between. Written as DNA, the CDR3 is TGTGCCAGCAGCTTGGCCTACTCCTACGAGCAGTACTTC. It encodes CASSLAYSYEQYF.

The rearrangement uses TRBV7-4 and TRBJ1-1, with 9 bases matching TRBD1. CDR3 length equals 15 residues. Germline CDR1 reads SGHVT; CDR2 reads SQSDAQ. V trimming: 5 bases; J trimming: 6 bases; junction bases outside the gene matches: 10. This chain's CDR3 is CASSALGTGTAEAFF. CDR3 bases: TGTGCCAGCAGCGCCCTTGGGACAGGGACGGCTGAAGCTTTCTTT.

This clone came up once. The chain employs TRBV6-6 and TRBJ1-1, with D uncertain. The CDR3 spans 14 residues. Germline lookup yields CDR1 MNHNY and CDR2 SVGAGI (reference sequence). Trimming removed 0 bases at V and 1 base at J, with 6 bases between. The CDR3 DNA is TGTGCCAGCAGTTACTCGGAGGGGAACACTGAAGCTTTCTTT. The encoded protein is CASSYSEGNTEAFF.

The V gene is TRBV30, the J gene TRBJ2-5; 7 nucleotides align to TRBD1. CDR3 length: 14 amino acids. The germline V gene has CDR1 GTSNPN and CDR2 SVGIG (reference sequence). V was clipped by 0 bases and J by 4 bases; unmatched bases: 5. CDR3 in amino acids: CAWSVRSGGETQYF. CDR3 sequence (DNA): TGTGCCTGGAGTGTAAGGTCAGGGGGAGAGACCCAGTACTTC. The full variable domain, with the rest looked up from reference TRBV30 and TRBJ2-5, is SQTIHQWPATLVQPVGSPLSLECTVEGTSNPNLYWYRQAAGRGLQLLFYSVGIGQISSEVPQNLSASRPQDRQFILSSKKLLLSDSGFYLCAWSVRSGGETQYFGPGTRLLVL.

This chain joins TRBV30 and TRBJ2-5, with TRBD2 identical over 11 bases. The CDR3 spans 14 residues. Germline V lookup: CDR1 GTSNPN, CDR2 SVGIG (reference sequence). V trimming: 7 bases; J trimming: 3 bases; junction bases outside the gene matches: 7. The CDR3 here is CASTQTSGEETQYF. CDR3 DNA: TGTGCCTCTACTCAGACTAGCGGGGAAGAGACCCAGTACTTC. Full variable domain (rest looked up from reference TRBV30 and TRBJ2-5): SQTIHQWPATLVQPVGSPLSLECTVEGTSNPNLYWYRQAAGRGLQLLFYSVGIGQISSEVPQNLSASRPQDRQFILSSKKLLLSDSGFYLCASTQTSGEETQYFGPGTRLLVL.

This chain's CDR3 is CASSLFTGVSYEQYF. In DNA form, the CDR3 reads TGTGCCAGCAGTTTGTTTACAGGTGTTTCCTACGAGCAGTACTTC. The chain uses TRBV27 and TRBJ2-7, with D possibly being TRBD1 (5 bases). V was shortened by 3 bases and J by 1 base, with 13 bases between the two germline ends. CDR1 and CDR2 (germline): MNHEY, SMNVEV (reference sequence). CDR3 length: 15 residues.

A word on this clone: The same CDR3 can be traced to other DNA sequences in this sample. This sequence joins TRBV19 and TRBJ2-1, with 7 bases aligning to TRBD1. The germline gives CDR1 LNHDA, CDR2 SQIVND (reference sequence). V trimming: 3 bases; J trimming: 1 base; junction bases outside the gene matches: 3. The CDR3 runs 15 residues. The CDR3 here is CASSIAGGSYNEQFF. CDR3 DNA sequence: TGTGCCAGTAGTATTGCAGGGGGTTCCTACAATGAGCAGTTCTTC.

The chain uses TRBV27 and TRBJ2-7; 9 nucleotides line up with TRBD2. The V and J ends lost 2 bases and 5 bases, in that order; junction bases with no gene match: 10. The CDR3 runs 16 residues. Per the germline V gene, CDR1 is MNHEY and CDR2 is SMNVEV (reference sequence). DNA for the CDR3: TGTGCCAGCAGTTTAATTCCTAGCGGGATACGTAACGAGCAGTACTTC. Translated, it gives CASSLIPSGIRNEQYF.

The gene calls are TRBV11-2 and TRBJ1-5, with TRBD1 matching 8 bases. Unmatched junction bases numbered 5, after V lost 5 bases and J lost 5 bases. CDR1 is SGHAT, CDR2 FQNNGV, per germline. This CDR3 has 14 residues. The CDR3 coding sequence is TGTGCCAGCAGCCTGGGGACAGGTGATCAGCCCCAGCATTTT. It codes for CASSLGTGDQPQHF. Using reference TRBV11-2 and TRBJ1-5 for the parts outside the CDR3, the full variable domain is EAGVAQSPRYKIIEKRQSVAFWCNPISGHATLYWYQQILGQGPKLLIQFQNNGVVDDSQLPKDRFSAERLKGVDSTLKIQPAKLEDSAVYLCASSLGTGDQPQHFGDGTRLSIL.

Of note for this clone: A single base separates this from a much larger clone, so it may be a read error. The sample holds other DNA sequences that translate to the same CDR3. This rearrangement joins TRBV5-1 to TRBJ1-1; the match to TRBD1 covers 7 bases. Trimming at V came to 8 bases and at J to 1 base, leaving 8 bases not matched to a gene. CDR1 is SGHRS, CDR2 YFSETQ, per germline. The CDR3 contains 14 residues. The DNA of the CDR3 is TGCGCCAGTAGCCCTAGGACAGGGAACACTGAAGCTTTCTTT. It translates to CASSPRTGNTEAFF.

This clone was seen once. The V call is TRBV5-5, the J call TRBJ1-2; D is perhaps TRBD1 (6 bases). This CDR3 contains 16 residues. Trimming took 3 bases from V and 1 from J, leaving 16 bases between them. Germline-derived CDR1 and CDR2 are SGHKS and YYEKEE (reference sequence). CDR3 sequence reads: CASSSAANRDNYGYTF. The CDR3 nucleotides are TGTGCCAGCAGCTCAGCCGCCAACAGGGATAACTATGGCTACACCTTC.

This clone was counted once. The chain carries TRBV4-3 and TRBJ2-1, with 7 bases that match TRBD1. V shed 4 bases and J 6 bases; nucleotides not matched to a gene: 6. Germline V gene data show CDR1 as LGHNA and CDR2 as YSLEER. This CDR3 is 14 amino acids long. CDR3 sequence (DNA): TGCGCCAGCAGCCTGACAGGGATAATCAATGAGCAGTTCTTC. Its translation: CASSLTGIINEQFF.

The gene calls are TRBV5-1 and TRBJ2-1; 13 bases align to TRBD2. J was trimmed by 7 bases and V by 3 bases; bases with no gene match: 1. CDR1 SGHRS and CDR2 YFSETQ come from the germline V gene. The CDR3 consists of 14 residues. CDR3 sequence reads: CASSWGLAGNEQFF. In nucleotides, the CDR3 is TGCGCCAGCAGCTGGGGACTAGCGGGAAATGAGCAGTTCTTC.

The chain uses TRBV9 and TRBJ1-4; D unclear. The CDR3 is 12 amino acids. Germline V lookup: CDR1 SGDLS, CDR2 YYNGEE. The germline V and J ends were trimmed by 2 bases and 8 bases, with 7 bases remaining between them. This CDR3 is CASSVGDEKLFF. For the CDR3, the DNA is TGTGCCAGCAGCGTGGGCGACGAAAAACTGTTTTTT.

This rearrangement joins TRBV9 to TRBJ2-1; D might be TRBD2 (5 bases). The CDR3 is made up of 14 amino acids. V lost 0 bases and J 5 bases, leaving 9 bases between the germline ends. Per germline, CDR1 SGDLS and CDR2 YYNGEE. The DNA for the CDR3 is TGTGCCAGCAGCGTAGATCCGGGAAACAATGAGCAGTTCTTC. Protein product: CASSVDPGNNEQFF.